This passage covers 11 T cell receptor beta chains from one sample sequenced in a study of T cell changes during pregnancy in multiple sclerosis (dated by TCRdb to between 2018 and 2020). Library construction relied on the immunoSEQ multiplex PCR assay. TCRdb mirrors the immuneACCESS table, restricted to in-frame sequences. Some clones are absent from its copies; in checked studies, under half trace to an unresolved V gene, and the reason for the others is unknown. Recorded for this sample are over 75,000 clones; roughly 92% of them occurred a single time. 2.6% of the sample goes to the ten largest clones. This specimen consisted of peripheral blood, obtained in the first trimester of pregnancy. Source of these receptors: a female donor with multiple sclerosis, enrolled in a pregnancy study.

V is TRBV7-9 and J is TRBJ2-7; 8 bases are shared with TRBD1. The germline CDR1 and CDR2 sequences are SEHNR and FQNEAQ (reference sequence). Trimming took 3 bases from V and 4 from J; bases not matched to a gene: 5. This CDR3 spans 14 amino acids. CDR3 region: CASSFSGGSYEQYF. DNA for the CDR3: TGTGCCAGCAGCTTTTCAGGGGGCTCTTACGAGCAGTACTTC.

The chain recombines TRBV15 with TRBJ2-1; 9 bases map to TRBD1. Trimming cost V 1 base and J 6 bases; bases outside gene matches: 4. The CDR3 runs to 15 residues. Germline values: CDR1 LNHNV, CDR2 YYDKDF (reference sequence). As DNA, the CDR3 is TGTGCCACCAGCAGAGGGGGACAGGGACTCAATGAGCAGTTCTTC. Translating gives CATSRGGQGLNEQFF.

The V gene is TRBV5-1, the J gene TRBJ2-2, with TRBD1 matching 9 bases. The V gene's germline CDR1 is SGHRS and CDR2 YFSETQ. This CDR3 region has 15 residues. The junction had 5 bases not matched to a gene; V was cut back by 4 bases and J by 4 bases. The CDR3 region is CASSPRTGVTGELFF. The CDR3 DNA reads TGCGCCAGCAGCCCTCGGACAGGGGTCACCGGGGAGCTGTTTTTT.

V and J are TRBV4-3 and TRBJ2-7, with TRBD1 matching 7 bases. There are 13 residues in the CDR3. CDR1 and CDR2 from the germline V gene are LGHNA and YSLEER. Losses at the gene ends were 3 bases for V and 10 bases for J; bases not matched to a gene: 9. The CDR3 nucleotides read TGCGCCAGCAGCCAGTTGAGACAGGGTTTACAGTACTTC. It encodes CASSQLRQGLQYF.

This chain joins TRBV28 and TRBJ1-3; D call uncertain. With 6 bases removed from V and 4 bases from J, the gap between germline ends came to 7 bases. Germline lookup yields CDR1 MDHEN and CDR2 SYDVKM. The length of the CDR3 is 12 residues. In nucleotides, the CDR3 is TGTGCCAGCAGACAATCCGGAAACACCATATATTTT. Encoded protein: CASRQSGNTIYF.

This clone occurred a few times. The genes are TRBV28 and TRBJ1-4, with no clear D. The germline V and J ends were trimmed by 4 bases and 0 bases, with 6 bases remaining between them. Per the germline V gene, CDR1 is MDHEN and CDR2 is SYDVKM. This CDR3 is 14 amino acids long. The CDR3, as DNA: TGTGCCAGCAGTTCGGGATCAACTAATGAAAAACTGTTTTTT. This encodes CASSSGSTNEKLFF.

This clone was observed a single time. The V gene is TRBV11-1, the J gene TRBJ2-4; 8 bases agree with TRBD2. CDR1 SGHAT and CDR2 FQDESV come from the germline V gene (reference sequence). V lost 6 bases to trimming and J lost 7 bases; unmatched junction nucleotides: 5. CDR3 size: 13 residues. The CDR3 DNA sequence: TGTGCCAGCAGAACAAGCGGGAGTAACATTCAGTACTTC. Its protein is CASRTSGSNIQYF.

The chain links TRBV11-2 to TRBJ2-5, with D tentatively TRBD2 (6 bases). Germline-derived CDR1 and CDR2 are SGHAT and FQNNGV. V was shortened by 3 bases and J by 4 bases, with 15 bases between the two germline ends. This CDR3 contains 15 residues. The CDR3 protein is CASSFRRESRETQYF. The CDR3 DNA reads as TGTGCCAGCAGCTTCCGACGGGAGTCCCGAGAGACCCAGTACTTC.

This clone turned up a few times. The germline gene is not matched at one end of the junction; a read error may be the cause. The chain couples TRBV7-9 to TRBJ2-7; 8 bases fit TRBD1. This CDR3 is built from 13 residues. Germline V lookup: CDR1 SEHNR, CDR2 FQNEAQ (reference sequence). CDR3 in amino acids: CASSTSPQGAKHF. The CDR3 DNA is TGTGCCAGCAGCACATCCCCGCAGGGGGCGAAACACTTC.

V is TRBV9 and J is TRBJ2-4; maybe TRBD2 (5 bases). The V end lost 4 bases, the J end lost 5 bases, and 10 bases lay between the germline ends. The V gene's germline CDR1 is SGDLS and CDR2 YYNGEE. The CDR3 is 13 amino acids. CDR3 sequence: CASSPGGENIQYF. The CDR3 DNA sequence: TGTGCCAGCAGCCCCGGAGGCGAAAACATTCAGTACTTC.

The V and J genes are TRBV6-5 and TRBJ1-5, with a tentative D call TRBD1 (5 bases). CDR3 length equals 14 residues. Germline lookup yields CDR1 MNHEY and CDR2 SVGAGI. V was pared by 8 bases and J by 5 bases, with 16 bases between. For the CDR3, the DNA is TGTGCCAGCGGGACTCCGGGGGACTATCAGCCCCAGCATTTT. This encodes CASGTPGDYQPQHF.